This T cell receptor (beta chain) was observed in a study of T cell repertoires in cytomegalovirus infection (dated by TCRdb to about 2019). For the study in its entirety: Because public TCR beta signatures pointed to carriage of CMV infection together with the matching HLA type, the HLA type of each donor mattered for the analysis. The research as a whole found: In the ex vivo response, HLA-C-restricted CMV-specific TCR beta clonotypes were dominant, and in two of eight donors the single most frequent clonotype came from this HLA-C-restricted group. In both this cohort and an independent roughly 330-donor cohort, the cumulative frequency of public TCR beta family members distinguished carriers of CMV infection plus the relevant HLA type.

According to the germline V gene, CDR1 reads SGHTS and CDR2 reads YDEGEE. Deletion took 2 bases off V and 6 bases off J, with a span of 14 bases between the germline ends. The CDR3, cysteine through phenylalanine, is 14 amino acids long. The kept DNA is CDR3 alone, 42 bases in frame from the first base. About this clonotype: Its target antigen remains unknown. It has no much larger one-base neighbor in the sample; base qualities were not kept.

These reads were obtained on an Illumina HiSeq 1500. TCRdb reprocessing: public reads trimmed at Q25 with fastp, clones called with MiXCR, in-frame beta chains kept. Each CDR3 protein gets just one entry, which takes the most common genes and DNA from the rows behind it. The sample includes some 700,000 distinct CDR3 sequences, with 35% to 45% observed a single time. The leading ten clones occupy under 3% of the sample. Recombination joined TRBV5-8 with TRBJ1-2; possibly the D gene is TRBD1, per 5 matching bases. The sample taken for sequencing was PBMCs. The origin of this receptor is a human donor in good health (CMV status not recorded). Some clones in this sample may be carry-over from other donors' samples. For the CDR3, the sequence is CASSFVEGRNGYTF. The DNA reads as follows: TGTGCCAGCAGCTTTGTGGAGGGGAGAAATGGCTACACCTTC. The full variable domain, completed from the reference TRBV5-8 and TRBJ1-2 proteins outside the CDR3, reads EAGVTQSPTHLIKTRGQQATLRCSPISGHTSVYWYQQALGLGLQFLLWYDEGEERNRGNFPPRFSGRQFPNYSSELNVNALELEDSALYLCASSFVEGRNGYTFGSGTRLTVV.